Below, 7 T cell receptor beta chains from the same sample are listed, as sequenced in a study of T cells in tuberculosis. Time point reported: new active TB diagnosis, blood taken before or within 7 days of starting treatment. The table came from immunoSEQ multiplex PCR; TCRdb's copy has only in-frame clones and leaves some out. The sample comprises 20,000 to 25,000 clones, 70% to 85% of which are singletons, and more than 12% rests with the top ten. Source: PBMCs, taken at tuberculosis diagnosis. These TCRs come from an adult with tuberculosis.

The chain couples TRBV27 to TRBJ2-5, with a possible D match to TRBD1 (6 bases). The germline gives CDR1 MNHEY, CDR2 SMNVEV (reference sequence). The CDR3 covers 14 residues. The V end lost 8 bases, the J end lost 5 bases, and 18 bases lay between the germline ends. The CDR3 DNA follows: TGTGCCAGCGGTGACGACAGGTCTGGGGAGACCCAGTACTTC. Translating it yields CASGDDRSGETQYF.

J is TRBJ2-5 and V is TRBV28; D might be TRBD1 (7 bases). Germline CDR1 is MDHEN and CDR2 is SYDVKM. Trimming cost V 6 bases and J 4 bases, with 15 bases left between them. This CDR3 region has 14 residues. The DNA of the CDR3 is TGTGCCAGCAGGGGGGCAGGGGGAGGAGAGACCCAGTACTTC. Translating it yields CASRGAGGGETQYF.

The chain joins TRBV4-3 to TRBJ1-2; 10 positions match TRBD1. Germline V lookup: CDR1 LGHNA, CDR2 YSLEER. Trimming took 2 bases from V and 8 from J; bases not matched to a gene: 8. This CDR3 comprises 15 residues. The chain's CDR3 is CASSQHGQGDGGYTF. The CDR3 DNA follows: TGCGCCAGCAGCCAACATGGACAGGGGGATGGAGGCTACACCTTC.

This chain connects TRBV7-2 to TRBJ2-7, with 10 bases identical to TRBD2. Germline CDR1 and CDR2: SGHTA and FQGNSA. V trimming: 5 bases; J trimming: 4 bases; junction bases outside the gene matches: 8. CDR3 size: 15 residues. In DNA form, the CDR3 reads TGTGCCAGCAGCCCCGGGCTAGCGGGAGTTTACGAGCAGTACTTC. It encodes CASSPGLAGVYEQYF. The variable domain in full, with the rest retrieved from reference TRBV7-2 and TRBJ2-7, is GAGVSQSPSNKVTEKGKDVELRCDPISGHTALYWYRQSLGQGLEFLIYFQGNSAPDKSGLPSDRFSAERTGGSVSTLTIQRTQQEDSAVYLCASSPGLAGVYEQYFGPGTRLTVT.

The chain couples TRBV27 to TRBJ1-4, with unresolved D. Germline V gene data show CDR1 as MNHEY and CDR2 as SMNVEV (reference sequence). V lost 6 bases and J lost 5, with 13 bases in between. The CDR3 has 14 residues. The CDR3 sequence: CASRISGLNEKLFF. CDR3 nucleotides: TGTGCCAGCAGAATTTCCGGGTTAAATGAAAAACTGTTTTTT. Variable domain in full (rest from reference TRBV27 and TRBJ1-4): EAQVTQNPRYLITVTGKKLTVTCSQNMNHEYMSWYRQDPGLGLRQIYYSMNVEVTDKGDVPEGYKVSRKEKRNFPLILESPSPNQTSLYFCASRISGLNEKLFFGSGTQLSVL.

This chain links TRBV9 with TRBJ2-3; D might be TRBD1 (5 bases). The germline CDR1 and CDR2 sequences are SGDLS and YYNGEE. V lost 2 bases and J 3 bases, leaving 10 bases between the germline ends. The CDR3 runs to 14 residues. The CDR3 sequence is CASSVGARTDTQYF. The CDR3 coding sequence is TGTGCCAGCAGCGTTGGGGCTCGGACAGATACGCAGTATTTT.

For the CDR3, the DNA is TGTGCCAGCAGTACCGACAGGAACACTGAAGCTTTCTTT. This encodes CASSTDRNTEAFF. V usage is TRBV2 and J usage is TRBJ1-1; D is possibly TRBD1 (5 bases). The V end lost 5 bases, the J end lost 1 base, and 8 bases lay between the germline ends. Germline loops: CDR1 SNHLY, CDR2 FYNNEI. The CDR3 has 13 residues.